This T cell receptor beta chain comes out of a study of blood T cell repertoires in COVID-19 (dated by TCRdb to about 2020). A note on the overall study: Samples from collaborators originated in the United States, Italy and Spain and spanned both the acute and convalescent phases of COVID-19. Samples came from the ongoing ImmuneRACE study (first 160 participants) plus 1,254 subjects from 6 global collaborators. Where available, HLA class I and class II types were obtained from metadata supplied by the sample provider rather than from assay-based typing. The repertoires were released in a freely available public database meant as a resource for research on the immune response to SARS-CoV-2. Sample metadata almost always included a de-identified subject ID, COVID-19 status, age in years and sex. Deeply sampled blood TCRbeta repertoires from subjects exposed to, actively infected with, or recovered from COVID-19 were included in the dataset. The prospective study material was composed of cDNA or gDNA derived from T cells, B-cell-depleted T cells, or PBMCs. General study outcomes and caveats: The amount of clinical and demographic metadata varied by source and participant and was provided uncurated.

Each collaborating institution followed its own protocols to collect whole blood in K2EDTA tubes. For TCRbeta analysis, collaborator samples were shipped as frozen whole blood, as isolated PBMCs, or as DNA extracted from either sample type. The immunoSEQ Assay, a bias-controlled multiplex PCR, was used to amplify TCRbeta CDR3 regions from genomic DNA. Per the authors' processing: Nucleated cell counts per sample were estimated from amplification of reference gene primers within the assay. To quantify the absolute abundance of each unique TCRbeta CDR3 rearrangement, sequence reads were collapsed and filtered. For each sample, productive Simpson clonality was calculated by taking the square root of Simpson's diversity index across productive rearrangements. This immuneACCESS table, as held by TCRdb, lists in-frame sequences with V and J called but not all clones. Of the missing ones, under half trace to an unresolved V gene in checked studies; the others have no known cause. The D gene and trimming were derived from the DNA, and the V and J assignments and clone size from that table. The sample includes 91,000 or so clones, with almost 85% observed a single time. The ten largest make up 6.5% to 8.5% of the sample.

As for this clone: It lacks a known antigen. No much larger clone exists at a distance of one base, and base qualities are not known.

Spanning cysteine to phenylalanine, the CDR3 consists of 14 amino acids. The read is trimmed to its CDR3 DNA, 42 bases read in frame from base 1. CDR1 and CDR2 are read off the germline V gene as MDHEN and SYDVKM. Deletion took 5 bases off V and 7 bases off J, with a span of 15 bases between the germline ends. The receptor chain draws on TRBV28 and TRBJ1-5; the D gene cannot be named for sure. The TCR was taken from a man over 45 with active or convalescent COVID-19. Sequenced: peripheral blood. In nucleotides, the sequence is TGTGCCAGCAGTGGGCGAGGGTACGGGCAGCCCCAGCATTTT. Protein translation: CASSGRGYGQPQHF.